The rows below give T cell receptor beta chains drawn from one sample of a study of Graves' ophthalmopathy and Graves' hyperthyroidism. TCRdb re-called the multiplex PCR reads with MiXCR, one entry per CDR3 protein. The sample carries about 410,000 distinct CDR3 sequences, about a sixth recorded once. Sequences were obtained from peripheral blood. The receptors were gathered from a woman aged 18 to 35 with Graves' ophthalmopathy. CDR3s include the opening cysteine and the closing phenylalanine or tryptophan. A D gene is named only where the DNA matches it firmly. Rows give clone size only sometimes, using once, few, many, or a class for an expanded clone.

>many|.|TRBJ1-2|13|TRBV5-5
TGTGCCAGCAGCTTGTCGTTTGGGGATGGCTACACCTTC
CASSLSFGDGYTF
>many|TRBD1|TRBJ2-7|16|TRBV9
TGTGCCAGCAGCCTTACGACCGGGACAGCCTCCTACGAGCAGTACTTC
CASSLTTGTASYEQYF
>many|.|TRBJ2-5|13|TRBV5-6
TGTGCCAGCAGCTTGGTGCAGGAGGGGACCCAGTACTTC
CASSLVQEGTQYF
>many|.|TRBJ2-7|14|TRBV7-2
TGTGCCAGCAGCATAGTCCCTGGGGGCTACGAGCAGTACTTC
CASSIVPGGYEQYF
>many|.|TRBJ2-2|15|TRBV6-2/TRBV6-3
TGTGCCAGCACTCCTCTAAGGTCAAACACCGGGGAGCTGTTTTTT
CASTPLRSNTGELFF
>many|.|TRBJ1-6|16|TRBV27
TGTGCCAGCAGTTTACTAGGAGGTTCCTATAATTCACCCCTCCACTTT
CASSLLGGSYNSPLHF
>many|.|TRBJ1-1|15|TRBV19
TGTGCCAGTATAGGGATGTGGGAGGCCCGCACTGAAGCTTTCTTT
CASIGMWEARTEAFF
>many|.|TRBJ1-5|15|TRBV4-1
TGCGCCAGCAGCCAAGCTACACACCCAGATCAGCCCCAGCATTTT
CASSQATHPDQPQHF
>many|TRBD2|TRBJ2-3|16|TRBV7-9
TGTGCCAGCAGCTTAGTAGCGGGCGAACTCACAGATACGCAGTATTTT
CASSLVAGELTDTQYF
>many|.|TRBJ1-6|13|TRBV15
TGTGCCACCAGACAGACCGATAATTCACCCCTCCACTTT
CATRQTDNSPLHF
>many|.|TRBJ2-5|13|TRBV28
TGTGCCAGCGTCGGAGGAGGGCAAGAGACCCAGTACTTC
CASVGGGQETQYF
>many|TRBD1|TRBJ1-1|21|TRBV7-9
TGTGCCAGCAGCTTAAACAGTCCTCCGGGACAGGGGGCGAAAGTCGGCACTGAAGCTTTCTTT
CASSLNSPPGQGAKVGTEAFF
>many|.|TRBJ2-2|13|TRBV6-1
TGTGCCAGCAGCTGGGCCTCCACCGGGGAGCTGTTTTTT
CASSWASTGELFF
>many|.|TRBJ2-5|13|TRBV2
TGTGCCAGCAGTAAACCGGAGGGGGAGACCCAGTACTTC
CASSKPEGETQYF
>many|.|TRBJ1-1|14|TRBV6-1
TGTGCCAGCAGTGAAATCGGGGGTGGTACTGAAGCTTTCTTT
CASSEIGGGTEAFF
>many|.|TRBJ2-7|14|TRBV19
TGTGCCAGTAGTAAGGGGGACGCCACCTACGAGCAGTACTTC
CASSKGDATYEQYF
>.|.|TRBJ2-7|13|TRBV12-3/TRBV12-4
TGTGCCAGCAGTTTGGACCTTTACTACGAGCAGTACTTC
CASSLDLYYEQYF
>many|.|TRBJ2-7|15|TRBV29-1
TGCAGCGCCCTCGGGAGTGAGCAGAGCTCCTACGAGCAGTACTTC
CSALGSEQSSYEQYF
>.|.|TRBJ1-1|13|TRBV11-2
TGTGCCAGCAGCTTAGATCTTGACACTGAAGCTTTCTTT
CASSLDLDTEAFF
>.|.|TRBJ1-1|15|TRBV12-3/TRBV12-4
TGTGCCAGCAGTTTAGATCCAGGAGAGAACACTGAAGCTTTCTTT
CASSLDPGENTEAFF
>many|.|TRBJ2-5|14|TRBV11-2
TGTGCCAGCAGCATTCCGCCACTAGAAGAGACCCAGTACTTC
CASSIPPLEETQYF
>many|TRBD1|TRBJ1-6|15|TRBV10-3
TGTGCCATCAGTGATCCGGGACAGGTGGGCTCACCCCTCCACTTT
CAISDPGQVGSPLHF
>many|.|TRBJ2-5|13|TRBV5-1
TGCGCCAGCAGCGCCGGGGCGGAAGAGACCCAGTACTTC
CASSAGAEETQYF
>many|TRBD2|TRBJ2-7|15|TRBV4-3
TGCGCCAGCAGCCAAGAGGGGACTAGTGCCTACGAGCAGTACTTC
CASSQEGTSAYEQYF
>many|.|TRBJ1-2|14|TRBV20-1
TGCAGTGCTAGATCCTACGGGAGACCCTATGGCTACACCTTC
CSARSYGRPYGYTF
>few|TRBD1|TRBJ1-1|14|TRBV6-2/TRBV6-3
TGTGCCAGCAGGGGAGGGGGCTCGAGCACTGAAGCTTTCTTT
CASRGGGSSTEAFF
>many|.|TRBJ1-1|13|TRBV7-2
TGTGCCAGCAGCTTAGTAGATCCGGATGAAGCTTTCTTT
CASSLVDPDEAFF
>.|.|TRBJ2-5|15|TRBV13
TGTGCCAGCAGTTCGCACTCTGTCGGGCAAGAGACCCAGTACTTC
CASSSHSVGQETQYF
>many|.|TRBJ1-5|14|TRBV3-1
TGTGCCAGCAGCCTAGCAGGGGCGGGTCAGCCCCAGCATTTT
CASSLAGAGQPQHF
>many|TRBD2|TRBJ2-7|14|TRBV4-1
TGCGCCAGCAGCCATACTAGCGACTCCTACGGGCAGTACTTC
CASSHTSDSYGQYF
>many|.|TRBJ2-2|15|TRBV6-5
TGTGCCAGCAGTCCAGGGGTCTGGAACACCGGGGAGCTGTTTTTT
CASSPGVWNTGELFF
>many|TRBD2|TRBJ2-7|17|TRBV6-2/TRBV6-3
TGTGCCAGCCGTGAGAAGGTCTTAGCGGGAGGGCCACACGAGCAGTACTTC
CASREKVLAGGPHEQYF
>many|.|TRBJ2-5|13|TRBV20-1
TGCAGTTCTACTGGACAGGGAGGGGAGACCCAGTACTTC
CSSTGQGGETQYF
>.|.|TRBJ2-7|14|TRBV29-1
TGCAGCGTTGTACCGGAGACAAAAACCTACGAGCAGTACTTC
CSVVPETKTYEQYF
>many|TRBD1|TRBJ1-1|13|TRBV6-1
TGTGCCAGCAGCGGGACAGGATCGGTACGAGCTTTCTTT
CASSGTGSVRAFF
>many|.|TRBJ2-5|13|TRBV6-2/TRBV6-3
TGTGCCAGCAGTTACTCCGACGGGGAGACCCAGTACTTC
CASSYSDGETQYF